The 26 T cell receptor beta chains presented below share a single source sample, sequenced in a study of post-analysis software for immune sequencing data. Unique molecular identifiers were built into the TCR beta cDNA libraries. TCRdb re-derived calls from the PCR reads in MiXCR, one entry per CDR3 protein. The table has some 800,000 distinct CDR3 sequences, under 60% seen once. No antigen has been identified for these receptors. Whole-study results and caveats: TRBV5-6, TRBV5-1 and TRBV20-1 were among 4 or 5 TRBV segments more frequent in patients than controls.

Specimen: blood. These receptors were collected from a girl aged 5 to 17 with multiple sclerosis.

The chain recombines TRBV10-3 with TRBJ2-1; no clear D gene. The V end lost 2 bases, the J end lost 0 bases, and 8 bases lay between the germline ends. Germline loops: CDR1 ENHRY, CDR2 SYGVKD. CDR3 length equals 15 residues. The CDR3 DNA is TGTGCCATCAGTGAGCCTGCGAGCTCCTACAATGAGCAGTTCTTC. Its translation: CAISEPASSYNEQFF.

This clonotype came up a few times. The chain links TRBV12-3 or TRBV12-4 to TRBJ1-2; 7 nucleotides align to TRBD1. This CDR3 has 14 residues. Losses at the gene ends were 6 bases for V and 5 bases for J; bases not matched to a gene: 9. This chain's CDR3 is CASSRHRGGYGYTF. The CDR3 coding sequence is TGTGCCAGCAGCCGTCACAGGGGAGGATATGGCTACACCTTC.

CDR3 coding DNA: TGCAGCGGCGGGGTTAGTGAGGACGGCTACACCTTC. It encodes CSGGVSEDGYTF. The V gene is TRBV29-1, the J gene TRBJ1-2; no firm D call. V was trimmed by 7 bases and J by 8 bases, leaving 17 bases between them. The CDR3 runs 12 residues. Germline CDR1 reads SQVTM; CDR2 reads ANQGSEA. Supplemented by reference TRBV29-1 and TRBJ1-2, the full variable domain reads SAVISQKPSRDICQRGTSLTIQCQVDSQVTMMFWYRQQPGQSLTLIATANQGSEATYESGFVIDKFPISRPNLTFSTLTVSNMSPEDSSIYLCSGGVSEDGYTFGSGTRLTVV.

This clonotype was counted many times. The V and J genes are TRBV5-1 and TRBJ1-2; 12 positions match TRBD1. From germline, CDR1 is SGHRS and CDR2 YFSETQ. Trimming cost V 4 bases and J 3 bases; bases outside gene matches: 4. CDR3 size: 15 residues. The CDR3 nucleotides read TGCGCCAGCAGCCCTGGGACAGGGGGCGACTATGGCTACACCTTC. It translates to CASSPGTGGDYGYTF.

The rearrangement joins TRBV12-3 or TRBV12-4 to TRBJ2-5, with unresolved D. V lost 4 bases, J lost 5 bases, and 8 bases lay in between. The CDR3 totals 12 residues. Here the CDR3 DNA reads TGTGCCAGCAGTTCTAGGGCTGAGACCCAGTACTTC. Translated: CASSSRAETQYF.

This clonotype was seen a few times. This chain links TRBV21-1 with TRBJ2-1; the table calls TRBD1, which could not be checked here. TRBV21-1 is classified as a pseudogene. The CDR3 runs 18 residues. CDR3 amino acids: CASSSRGSGQGRWDEQFF. CDR3 DNA sequence: TGTGCCAGCAGCAGCAGGGGCTCCGGACAGGGTCGGTGGGATGAGCAGTTCTTC.

This sequence joins TRBV12-3 or TRBV12-4 and TRBJ2-3; D is perhaps TRBD1 or TRBD2 (5 bases each). This CDR3 is 13 amino acids long. Trimming took off 8 bases at V and 1 base at J, with 10 bases between the two ends. The CDR3 protein is CASGGSGTDTQYF. The CDR3 bases are TGTGCCAGCGGGGGATCTGGCACAGATACGCAGTATTTT.

This sequence joins TRBV7-2 and TRBJ2-2; D remains unclear. CDR1 is SGHTA, CDR2 FQGNSA, per germline. V was shortened by 5 bases and J by 0 bases, with 13 bases between the two germline ends. The CDR3 has 16 residues. CDR3 in DNA: TGTGCCAGCAGCCCCTCTTTAATCGCGAACACCGGGGAGCTGTTTTTT. Amino acids: CASSPSLIANTGELFF.

This rearrangement joins TRBV12-3 or TRBV12-4 to TRBJ2-4; the D gene is possibly TRBD2 (5 bases). With the DNA end fitting TRBJ2-7 better, the J assignment may be wrong. The CDR3 loop spans 15 amino acids. This chain's CDR3 is CASSFISGRSYEQYF. The CDR3 nucleotides read TGTGCCAGCAGTTTTATAAGCGGCCGCAGTTACGAGCAGTACTTC.

This chain uses TRBV6-6 with TRBJ2-7; 14 positions agree with TRBD2. Per germline, CDR1 MNHNY and CDR2 SVGAGI (reference sequence). Unmatched junction bases numbered 11, after V lost 5 bases and J lost 5 bases. The CDR3 consists of 17 residues. CDR3 sequence: CASSISGLAGVGNEQYF. The CDR3 region has the DNA TGTGCCAGCAGTATTTCGGGACTAGCGGGAGTTGGAAACGAGCAGTACTTC.

V gene TRBV10-3 combines with J gene TRBJ1-1; TRBD1 might be the D (6 bases). This CDR3 has 15 amino acids. CDR1 and CDR2 from the germline V gene are ENHRY and SYGVKD. V was trimmed by 7 bases and J by 4 bases, leaving 19 bases between them. The CDR3, as DNA: TGTGCCATCACCACAGAGGGGGGGAGGGGCACTGAAGCTTTCTTT. This codes for CAITTEGGRGTEAFF.

This chain links TRBV7-9 with TRBJ1-2, with 9 positions matching TRBD1. The CDR3 totals 17 residues. J was trimmed by 0 bases and V by 5 bases; bases with no gene match: 10. Germline loops: CDR1 SEHNR, CDR2 FQNEAQ (reference sequence). The CDR3: CASSPTPRTGANYGYTF. The CDR3 DNA sequence: TGTGCCAGCAGCCCTACACCCCGGACAGGGGCTAACTATGGCTACACCTTC.

Only a few counts were recorded for this clonotype. J is TRBJ1-4 and V is TRBV7-6; D remains unclear. The CDR3 contains 13 residues. Germline V gives CDR1 SGHVS, CDR2 FNYEAQ. Trimming took off 0 bases at V and 8 bases at J, with 7 bases between the two ends. CDR3 protein: CASSLAPPEKLFF. CDR3 DNA sequence: TGTGCCAGCAGCTTAGCACCACCCGAAAAACTGTTTTTT.

This chain uses TRBV5-1 with TRBJ1-1, with D perhaps matching TRBD1 (5 bases). Trimming removed 0 bases from V and 4 bases from J, with 13 bases in between. The length of the CDR3 is 15 residues. Germline-derived CDR1 and CDR2 are SGHRS and YFSETQ. The CDR3 reads CASSLEGREVTEAFF. The CDR3 DNA reads as TGCGCCAGCAGCTTGGAAGGCAGGGAGGTCACTGAAGCTTTCTTT.

The chain links TRBV6-5 to TRBJ1-3, with D tentatively TRBD1 (6 bases). Germline-derived CDR1 and CDR2 are MNHEY and SVGAGI. V was clipped by 8 bases and J by 4 bases, with 12 bases between them. CDR3 length equals 13 residues. CDR3 in amino acids: CASYGGLGNTIYF. The CDR3 region has the DNA TGTGCCAGCTACGGGGGGCTCGGAAACACCATATATTTT.

V and J are TRBV6-6 and TRBJ2-7; D not certain. Germline values: CDR1 MNHNY, CDR2 SVGAGI (reference sequence). There are 13 residues in the CDR3. Trimming removed 7 bases from V and 2 bases from J, with 12 bases in between. The CDR3 here is CASTQALTYEQYF. The CDR3 DNA reads as TGTGCCAGCACTCAGGCCCTCACCTACGAGCAGTACTTC.

This clonotype is a singleton in its sample. The rearrangement joins TRBV20-1 to TRBJ1-2; D is ambiguous. V lost 1 base, J lost 4 bases, and 10 bases lay in between. CDR1 is DFQATT, CDR2 SNEGSKA, per germline (reference sequence). The CDR3 spans 13 residues. This CDR3 is CSARAIGVYGYTF. CDR3 sequence (DNA): TGCAGTGCTAGAGCAATTGGGGTCTATGGCTACACCTTC.

Comment on this clonotype: A much larger clone lies one base from this, so it may be a read error. The rearrangement joins TRBV12-3 or TRBV12-4 to TRBJ2-5; 9 bases line up with TRBD1. The CDR3 spans 13 residues. J gave up 1 base and V 7 bases, and 1 base lay outside the gene matches. CDR3 sequence: CASKTGGQETQYF. The CDR3 region has the DNA TGTGCCAGCAAGACAGGGGGCCAAGAGACCCAGTACTTC.

The chain is built from TRBV27 and TRBJ2-5; 7 bases map to TRBD1. The assigned J gene may be wrong: the sequence end matches TRBJ2-7 better. Germline-derived CDR1 and CDR2 are MNHEY and SMNVEV (reference sequence). CDR3 length: 14 amino acids. CDR3 DNA sequence: TGTGCCAGCAGTCTCCGGGACAGCTGGTACGAGCAGTACTTC. Translation gives CASSLRDSWYEQYF.

This clonotype was detected a few times. The genes are TRBV7-9 and TRBJ1-4; D perhaps matches TRBD1 (5 bases). Germline CDR1 SEHNR, CDR2 FQNEAQ (reference sequence). The CDR3 has 16 amino acids. V lost 3 bases to trimming and J lost 0 bases, with 11 bases between them. The CDR3 is CASSLWTPATNEKLFF. The DNA of the CDR3 is TGTGCCAGCAGCTTGTGGACACCCGCAACTAATGAAAAACTGTTTTTT.

The rearrangement joins TRBV6-5 to TRBJ1-2; a weak D match, TRBD1 (5 bases). CDR3 length equals 14 residues. V was shortened by 2 bases and J by 5 bases, with 12 bases between the two germline ends. The germline V gene has CDR1 MNHEY and CDR2 SVGAGI. The CDR3 region has the DNA TGTGCCAGCAGTTACAGGGGACGGGGGTATGGCTACACCTTC. Protein: CASSYRGRGYGYTF.

The rearrangement links TRBV7-2 to TRBJ2-3; no firm D call. In germline, CDR1 is SGHTA, CDR2 FQGNSA. The V end lost 0 bases, the J end lost 0 bases, and 13 bases lay between the germline ends. This CDR3 is built from 17 residues. CDR3 DNA sequence: TGTGCCAGCAGCTTAGCGGGGTTTTCCTCTAGCACAGATACGCAGTATTTT. It specifies CASSLAGFSSSTDTQYF.

The CDR3 bases are TGTGCCAGCAGAGATAGGGACAGGACATTGAACACTGAAGCTTTCTTT. Translated: CASRDRDRTLNTEAFF. The chain links TRBV12-3 or TRBV12-4 to TRBJ1-1; TRBD1 matches at 8 bases. J gave up 0 bases and V 6 bases, and 9 bases lay outside the gene matches. The length of the CDR3 is 16 residues.

The V call is TRBV12-5, the J call TRBJ2-1, with 9 bases fitting TRBD2. The J segment lost 5 bases and the V segment lost 0 bases, leaving 5 bases of the junction unmatched. Germline assignment: CDR1 LGHNT and CDR2 FRNRAP. The CDR3 runs to 16 residues. The CDR3 nucleotides are TGTGCTAGTGGTTTGGTAACTAGCGGGCGCCACAATGAGCAGTTCTTC. Translating gives CASGLVTSGRHNEQFF.

This sequence joins TRBV20-1 and TRBJ1-5; D perhaps matches TRBD1 (6 bases). Looked up from germline, CDR1 is DFQATT and CDR2 is SNEGSKA (reference sequence). V lost 5 bases and J 0 bases, leaving 14 bases between the germline ends. The CDR3 extends over 15 amino acids. The CDR3, as DNA: TGCAGTGCTCCCGTGGACAGCAATAGCAATCAGCCCCAGCATTTT. It encodes CSAPVDSNSNQPQHF.

V and J are TRBV9 and TRBJ1-1; D uncertain. Germline CDR1 is SGDLS and CDR2 is YYNGEE. The CDR3 length is 12 residues. V lost 1 base to trimming and J lost 11 bases, with 12 bases between them. This chain's CDR3 is CASSVLDAPAFF. CDR3 in DNA: TGTGCCAGCAGCGTATTGGATGCGCCGGCTTTCTTT.